This T cell receptor beta chain was sequenced during a study of control samples from healthy donors and cancer patients. Profiled with immunoSEQ multiplex PCR; TCRdb holds only in-frame clones, not every one. This table has about 170,000 clones, 91% appearing once. V dropped 3 bases and J dropped 0 bases, with 7 bases sitting between them. There are 13 residues in the CDR3. Germline CDR1 DFQATT, CDR2 SNEGSKA (reference sequence). Sequenced input: blood. This receptor was identified in a woman under 40 in good health. This chain joins TRBV20-1 and TRBJ2-3; D gene uncertain. CDR3 nucleotides: TGCAGTGCTAGTATGCAAAGCACAGATACGCAGTATTTT. Translation: CSASMQSTDTQYF.